This entry lists 10 T cell receptor beta chains sequenced from one sample in a study of shared clonotypes between healthy human individuals. Generated by immunoSEQ multiplex PCR, the TCRdb table keeps only in-frame clones and is missing some. The sample holds about 2 million clones; 85% to 95% are singletons and the top ten take more than 0.1%. Sequencing was done on a sample of naive CD4+ T cells sorted from blood. Subset specified: CD45RA+ positively selected. These receptor sequences come from a man aged 18 to 30 in good health.

V and J are TRBV7-9 and TRBJ1-1, with a weak D call TRBD1 (6 bases). Per the germline V gene, CDR1 is SEHNR and CDR2 is FQNEAQ (reference sequence). V was clipped by 5 bases and J by 4 bases, with 20 bases between them. This CDR3 has 16 amino acids. This CDR3 is CASSPLLGQGPTEAFF. As DNA, the CDR3 is TGTGCCAGCAGCCCCCTTTTGGGGCAGGGGCCCACTGAAGCTTTCTTT.

The genes are TRBV2 and TRBJ2-7; 13 nucleotides match TRBD2. The CDR3 consists of 15 residues. CDR1 SNHLY and CDR2 FYNNEI come from the germline V gene. The V segment lost 6 bases and the J segment 5 bases; nucleotides outside the gene matches: 7. The CDR3 reads CASRQGLAGVDEQYF. Written as DNA, the CDR3 is TGTGCCAGCAGGCAAGGACTAGCGGGAGTCGACGAGCAGTACTTC.

This chain uses TRBV5-1 with TRBJ2-5, with 8 bases lining up with TRBD2. This CDR3 is 16 amino acids long. The germline V gene has CDR1 SGHRS and CDR2 YFSETQ. Trimming cost V 1 base and J 4 bases; bases outside gene matches: 9. The CDR3 loop reads CASSLTPGLGGETQYF. As DNA, the CDR3 is TGCGCCAGCAGCTTGACCCCGGGACTAGGGGGAGAGACCCAGTACTTC.

The chain carries TRBV5-4 and TRBJ2-7; 15 bases line up with TRBD2. The CDR3 is made up of 17 amino acids. Germline V lookup: CDR1 SGHNT, CDR2 YYREEE (reference sequence). V trimming: 0 bases; J trimming: 7 bases; junction bases outside the gene matches: 8. In DNA, the CDR3 is TGTGCCAGCAGCTTGGATCCGGGACTAGCGGGAGGCCGAGAGCAGTACTTC. Protein product: CASSLDPGLAGGREQYF.

The DNA for the CDR3 is TGTGCCAGCAGCGTTGGAGCTTCACCGGGACAGGAGAATTCACCCCTCCACTTT. This encodes CASSVGASPGQENSPLHF. J is TRBJ1-6 and V is TRBV9; 8 bases are a match to TRBD1. The CDR3 spans 18 residues. Germline V gene sequence: CDR1 SGDLS, CDR2 YYNGEE. Trimming at V came to 2 bases and at J to 7 bases, leaving 14 bases not matched to a gene. Full variable domain (rest looked up from reference TRBV9 and TRBJ1-6): DSGVTQTPKHLITATGQRVTLRCSPRSGDLSVYWYQQSLDQGLQFLIQYYNGEERAKGNILERFSAQQFPDLHSELNLSSLELGDSALYFCASSVGASPGQENSPLHFGNGTRLTVT.

The chain couples TRBV7-2 to TRBJ1-5; no definite D call. CDR1 and CDR2 from the germline V gene are SGHTA and FQGNSA. The CDR3 totals 15 residues. The V end lost 0 bases, the J end lost 4 bases, and 10 bases lay between the germline ends. The CDR3 spells CASSLAYGENQPQHF. For the CDR3, the DNA is TGTGCCAGCAGCTTAGCGTACGGGGAAAATCAGCCCCAGCATTTT. The full variable domain, rest sourced from reference TRBV7-2 and TRBJ1-5, is GAGVSQSPSNKVTEKGKDVELRCDPISGHTALYWYRQSLGQGLEFLIYFQGNSAPDKSGLPSDRFSAERTGGSVSTLTIQRTQQEDSAVYLCASSLAYGENQPQHFGDGTRLSIL.

The gene calls are TRBV6-1 and TRBJ1-6, with D hard to call. Germline V gives CDR1 MNHNS, CDR2 SASEGT. V was shortened by 7 bases and J by 5 bases, with 9 bases between the two germline ends. The CDR3 loop spans 13 amino acids. CDR3 residues: CASTQRDNSPLHF. CDR3 coding DNA: TGTGCCAGCACGCAGCGGGATAATTCACCCCTCCACTTT.

The V and J genes are TRBV9 and TRBJ1-1; D is unclear. Germline CDR1 reads SGDLS; CDR2 reads YYNGEE. V was trimmed by 1 base and J by 5 bases, leaving 9 bases between them. The CDR3 loop spans 13 amino acids. The CDR3 reads CASSVTSRTEAFF. CDR3 in DNA: TGTGCCAGCAGCGTAACAAGTAGAACTGAAGCTTTCTTT. Filled out from reference TRBV9 and TRBJ1-1, the complete variable domain reads DSGVTQTPKHLITATGQRVTLRCSPRSGDLSVYWYQQSLDQGLQFLIQYYNGEERAKGNILERFSAQQFPDLHSELNLSSLELGDSALYFCASSVTSRTEAFFGQGTRLTVV.

Turning to this clone: The sample holds other DNA sequences that translate to the same CDR3. The chain couples TRBV6-1 to TRBJ1-1; 7 bases match TRBD1. After removal of 0 bases from V and 1 base from J, the junction contained 2 bases not matched to a gene. This CDR3 has 15 residues. The germline V gene encodes CDR1 MNHNS and CDR2 SASEGT. For the CDR3, the DNA is TGTGCCAGCAGTGAAGCGAGGACAGGGAACACTGAAGCTTTCTTT. Translated, it gives CASSEARTGNTEAFF.

Points on this clone: One end of the junction is discordant with germline, which a read error may explain. The rearrangement uses TRBV5-1 and TRBJ2-5; D not certain. The CDR3 consists of 14 residues. Per germline, CDR1 SGHRS and CDR2 YFSETQ. This chain's CDR3 is CASRLVGSAETQYF. The CDR3 nucleotides read TGCGCCAGCAGGTTGGTTGGGTCGGCGGAGACCCAGTACTTC.